This TCR beta chain came from a study of blood T cells in healthy people across ages. Notes on the study in general: Per million T cells, TCR beta diversity dropped roughly linearly as age increased. Long-lived donors exceeded aged donors in naive CD4+ cells and diversity.

The CDR3 sequence is 15 residues long. The germline CDR1 and CDR2 sequences are ENHRY and SYGVKD. V trimming: 2 bases; J trimming: 5 bases; junction bases outside the gene matches: 8. Worth noting for this clonotype: Its specificity is not known.

Total RNA, at least 5.5 micrograms per sample, was extracted from PBMCs. The authors ran a second PCR of 7 to 11 cycles using a sample-barcoded 5' primer and a J-beta primer mix. Each single sample gave us at least 3 million CDR3-containing paired-end reads. TCRdb fed the 5' RACE reads into MiXCR, producing one record per CDR3 protein. In the table there are fewer than 1 million distinct CDR3 sequences, under 45% of which are singletons. The receptor was derived from a man aged 55-75 years in good health. The chain combines TRBV10-3 with TRBJ1-2; 7 nucleotides agree with TRBD1. Sequencing used blood. As DNA, the CDR3 is TGTGCCATCAGTGAGCCGGGACAGAGTCTATATGGCTACACCTTC. Residues: CAISEPGQSLYGYTF.